Following are 10 T cell receptor beta chains from one sample sequenced in a study of shared T cell receptors in the human thymus. This table comes from immunoSEQ multiplex PCR, and its TCRdb copy is limited to in-frame clones, with some not included. The sample consists of 500,000 to 850,000 clones, about 90% of them appearing once. In addition, the sample was reused for a study of human thymus T cells.

Input material: thymocytes. The source is a boy less than two years old with a congenital heart defect.

The chain is built from TRBV18 and TRBJ1-1, with D unresolved. The CDR3 runs 15 residues. Between the trimmed V and J ends, which lost 6 bases and 2 bases, there was a span of 16 bases. Germline V gene sequence: CDR1 KGHSH, CDR2 LQKENI. The CDR3, as DNA: TGTGCCAGCTCTCCCGTGGGGAGGGAAAACACTGAAGCTTTCTTT. It specifies CASSPVGRENTEAFF. Using reference TRBV18 and TRBJ1-1 for the parts outside the CDR3, the full variable domain is NAGVMQNPRHLVRRRGQEARLRCSPMKGHSHVYWYRQLPEEGLKFMVYLQKENIIDESGMPKERFSAEFPKEGPSILRIQQVVRGDSAAYFCASSPVGRENTEAFFGQGTRLTVV.

The chain has TRBV7-3 and TRBJ1-6, with D perhaps TRBD1 (6 bases). The germline gives CDR1 SGHTA, CDR2 FQGTGA. Trimming pared 0 bases from V and 8 bases from J, leaving 11 bases between. The CDR3 totals 15 residues. The CDR3 DNA is TGTGCCAGCAGCTTAACGGGGGCCAGTGATTCACCCCTCCACTTT. Amino acids: CASSLTGASDSPLHF. The full variable domain, rest sourced from reference TRBV7-3 and TRBJ1-6, is GAGVSQTPSNKVTEKGKYVELRCDPISGHTALYWYRQSLGQGPEFLIYFQGTGAADDSGLPNDRFFAVRPEGSVSTLKIQRTERGDSAVYLCASSLTGASDSPLHFGNGTRLTVT.

The chain carries TRBV30 and TRBJ2-5; a possible D gene is TRBD1 (6 bases). Deletions cut 0 bases from V and 5 bases from J, with 13 bases between. The CDR3 runs to 14 residues. Germline V gives CDR1 GTSNPN, CDR2 SVGIG (reference sequence). The CDR3 bases are TGTGCCTGGAGTGTAGCCAGGGGTGGGGAGACCCAGTACTTC. Protein product: CAWSVARGGETQYF.

J is TRBJ2-7 and V is TRBV7-9; TRBD2 is a possible D gene (6 bases). Germline V lookup: CDR1 SEHNR, CDR2 FQNEAQ (reference sequence). The CDR3 totals 15 residues. V shed 2 bases and J shed 0 bases, with 11 bases lying between them. The CDR3 DNA is TGTGCCAGCAGCTTACGGGGGATACCCTCCTACGAGCAGTACTTC. Translated: CASSLRGIPSYEQYF. The complete variable domain, with remaining parts taken from reference TRBV7-9 and TRBJ2-7, reads DTGVSQNPRHKITKRGQNVTFRCDPISEHNRLYWYRQTLGQGPEFLTYFQNEAQLEKSRLLSDRFSAERPKGSFSTLEIQRTEQGDSAMYLCASSLRGIPSYEQYFGPGTRLTVT.

The table lists this clone with a count of one. V is TRBV4-1 and J is TRBJ2-7, with D tentatively TRBD1 (7 bases). The CDR3 is 20 amino acids. Per the germline V gene, CDR1 is MGHRA and CDR2 is YSYEKL. Between the trimmed V and J ends, which lost 0 bases and 3 bases, there was a span of 27 bases. The CDR3 nucleotides read TGCGCCAGCAGCCAAGAAAACGGTAGTCGGGACCAGGGGGGAAACTACGAGCAGTACTTC. Its protein is CASSQENGSRDQGGNYEQYF.

The chain carries TRBV28 and TRBJ2-1, with TRBD1 identical over 8 bases. V was clipped by 1 base and J by 7 bases; unmatched bases: 9. This CDR3 spans 16 amino acids. Per the germline V gene, CDR1 is MDHEN and CDR2 is SYDVKM. Here the CDR3 DNA reads TGTGCCAGCAGTTTATCTCGGACAGGGCTCTGGAATGAGCAGTTCTTC. The encoded protein is CASSLSRTGLWNEQFF.

The chain links TRBV5-4 to TRBJ2-7; TRBD2 agrees at 10 bases. The germline V gene encodes CDR1 SGHNT and CDR2 YYREEE (reference sequence). There are 15 residues in the CDR3. Germline trimming cut 0 bases from V and 3 bases from J; bases unmatched to any gene: 3. The DNA for the CDR3 is TGTGCCAGCAGCTTGGGAAGCGGGAGGGTCTACGAGCAGTACTTC. Its protein is CASSLGSGRVYEQYF. Using reference TRBV5-4 and TRBJ2-7 for the parts outside the CDR3, the full variable domain is ETGVTQSPTHLIKTRGQQVTLRCSSQSGHNTVSWYQQALGQGPQFIFQYYREEENGRGNFPPRFSGLQFPNYSSELNVNALELDDSALYLCASSLGSGRVYEQYFGPGTRLTVT.

The chain links TRBV7-6 to TRBJ1-5; D is unclear. V was cut by 1 base and J by 2 bases, with 9 bases left in between. Germline V gives CDR1 SGHVS, CDR2 FNYEAQ. The CDR3 totals 15 residues. CDR3 residues: CASSLDGEGNQPQHF. The CDR3 coding sequence is TGTGCCAGCAGCTTAGACGGGGAGGGCAATCAGCCCCAGCATTTT.

The V call is TRBV5-6, the J call TRBJ2-3; 7 positions agree with TRBD1. Per germline, CDR1 SGHDT and CDR2 YYEEEE. V lost 1 base and J lost 14; bases outside the gene matches: 13. This CDR3 comprises 14 residues. CDR3 sequence: CASSLQHPDRVLYF. CDR3 nucleotides: TGTGCCAGCAGCTTGCAACACCCCGACAGGGTTTTGTATTTT.

The V and J genes are TRBV5-1 and TRBJ1-6, with D possibly matching TRBD1 (5 bases). Per the germline V gene, CDR1 is SGHRS and CDR2 is YFSETQ. V was trimmed by 0 bases and J by 6 bases, leaving 7 bases between them. The CDR3 sequence is 14 residues long. The CDR3 loop reads CASSLVGVNSPLHF. The CDR3, as DNA: TGCGCCAGCAGCTTGGTAGGGGTTAATTCACCCCTCCACTTT.